This entry is about one TCR beta chain. The data were obtained in a study of T cell repertoires in cytomegalovirus infection. TCRdb re-derived calls from the reads in MiXCR, one entry per CDR3 protein. This sample has around 450,000 distinct CDR3 sequences; approximately 31% occur once, and the top ten carry approximately 13%. Looked up from germline, CDR1 is MNHNS and CDR2 is SASEGT. Trimming pared 6 bases from V and 0 bases from J, leaving 11 bases between. This CDR3 is 14 amino acids long. The specimen was PBMCs. The TCR comes from a human donor in good health (CMV status not recorded). Some clones in this sample may be carry-over from other donors' samples. This rearrangement joins TRBV6-1 to TRBJ1-1, with a tentative D call TRBD1 (6 bases). Here the CDR3 DNA reads TGTGCCAGCAGAGTGACAGGAATGAACACTGAAGCTTTCTTT. This codes for CASRVTGMNTEAFF.